This entry describes one T cell receptor beta chain. This sample was included in a study of T-cell reconstitution after alpha-beta-depleted transplantation in children. Unique molecular identifiers were used in preparing the TCRbeta library. TCRdb ran MiXCR on the PCR reads and lists one entry per CDR3 protein. The data show around 530,000 distinct CDR3 sequences, about 30% seen once. This CDR3 has 16 amino acids. Germline V CDR1 and CDR2: MNHEY, SVGEGT. V was pared by 2 bases and J by 1 base, with 2 bases of the junction left unmatched. This receptor was taken from a human donor who donated a stem cell graft to a child with aplastic anemia. The specimen comprised PBMCs from the stem cell graft donor, sampled from the stem cell graft. This chain links TRBV6-2 or TRBV6-3 with TRBJ1-5; 10 positions agree with TRBD1. The CDR3 DNA is TGTGCCAGCAGTTACCGGACAGGGGGAAGCAATCAGCCCCAGCATTTT. Protein sequence: CASSYRTGGSNQPQHF.